Listed below are T cell receptor beta chains from one sample, sequenced in a study of T cells in Graves' hyperthyroidism and ophthalmopathy. TCRdb reprocessed the multiplex PCR reads with MiXCR, giving one entry per CDR3 protein. The sample lists about 360,000 distinct CDR3 sequences; less than 15% were seen once. Sequencing used blood. These receptor sequences come from a young woman with Graves' hyperthyroidism. CDR3s include the opening cysteine and the closing phenylalanine or tryptophan. D genes are given only for firm matches. Clone size is shown for a subset of rows, as once, few, many or a class of expanded clone.

TRBV25-1	TRBD2	many	TRBJ2-7	TGTGCCAGCAGTGCCATAGCGGGAGGGCCCTACGAGCAGTACTTC	CASSAIAGGPYEQYF
TRBV19	NA	NA	TRBJ1-2	TGTGCCAGTAGAGGACGGAATGGCTACACCTTC	CASRGRNGYTF
TRBV6-2/TRBV6-3	TRBD2	many	TRBJ2-1	TGTGCCAGCAGTCCGGGACTAGCGGGAGCAGAGCAGTTCTTC	CASSPGLAGAEQFF
TRBV6-4	NA	NA	TRBJ2-3	TGTGCCAGCAGTGCGAGGGGCGAGACAGATACGCAGTATTTT	CASSARGETDTQYF
TRBV6-1	TRBD2	few	TRBJ2-5	TGTGCCAGCAGTACCCGGGGGGGGACTAGCGCCTGGGAGACCCAGTACTTC	CASSTRGGTSAWETQYF
TRBV20-1	NA	many	TRBJ2-1	TGCAGTGCTAGCACGAAGGATGGCTTAGGGCAGTTCTTC	CSASTKDGLGQFF
TRBV19	TRBD1	few	TRBJ1-2	TGTGCCACCTCGGGACAGCGCGGGCTGAACTATGGCTACACCTTC	CATSGQRGLNYGYTF
TRBV3-1	TRBD2	many	TRBJ2-7	TGTGCCAGCAGCGGGACTACCCCCTCCTACGAGCAGTACTTC	CASSGTTPSYEQYF
TRBV24-1	TRBD1	many	TRBJ1-1	TGTGCCACCAGTGGGGACAGGGTCACTGAAGCTTTCTTT	CATSGDRVTEAFF
TRBV20-1	NA	many	TRBJ1-5	TGCAGTGCCTGGGACCGGGGGGTACAGCCCCAGCATTTT	CSAWDRGVQPQHF
TRBV20-1	NA	NA	TRBJ2-2	TGCAGTGCTAGGACGCCCACGAACACCGGGGAGCTGTTTTTT	CSARTPTNTGELFF
TRBV20-1	NA	many	TRBJ2-3	TGCAGTGCTAGCGTAAATACAGATACGCAGTATTTT	CSASVNTDTQYF
TRBV19	TRBD1	few	TRBJ2-7	TGTGCCAGTAGTGAACGGACAGGGGACGAGCAGTACTTC	CASSERTGDEQYF
TRBV9	NA	many	TRBJ2-3	TGTGCCAGCAGCGTCTCAGGGGATACGCAGTATTTT	CASSVSGDTQYF
TRBV5-4	TRBD1	NA	TRBJ1-1	TGTGCCGGCAGCCGTAGGGACAGGGCGAACACTGAAGCTTTCTTT	CAGSRRDRANTEAFF
TRBV6-2/TRBV6-3	TRBD2	many	TRBJ2-7	TGTGCCAGCAGTTACTACGGCGGGAGAGCCTACGAGCAGTACTTC	CASSYYGGRAYEQYF
TRBV2	NA	many	TRBJ2-1	TGTGCCAGCAGTGTGGGTACGGGAGTATCCTACAATGAGCAGTTCTTC	CASSVGTGVSYNEQFF
TRBV4-1	TRBD1	NA	TRBJ1-2	TGCGCCAGCAGCCAACCGGGACAGACCTCTGGCTACACCTTC	CASSQPGQTSGYTF
TRBV24-1	TRBD1	many	TRBJ2-1	TGTGCCACCAGTGATCGGGGACAGTCGTCCAGGAATGAGCAGTTCTTC	CATSDRGQSSRNEQFF
TRBV7-8	NA	many	TRBJ1-5	TGTGCCAGCAGCTTATCACAGTGGGCTCAGCCCCAGCATTTT	CASSLSQWAQPQHF
TRBV27	NA	many	TRBJ1-5	TGTGCCAGCAGATCCGGGGCGGCCCGGGGCAGCAATCAGCCCCAGCATTTT	CASRSGAARGSNQPQHF
TRBV2	NA	NA	TRBJ2-3	TGTGCCAGCAGAACCTTAGGCGGCCATACGCAGTATTTT	CASRTLGGHTQYF
TRBV11-2	NA	NA	TRBJ1-5	TGTGCCAGCAGCCCCCAAGGGACATTGAGTCAGCCCCAGCATTTT	CASSPQGTLSQPQHF
TRBV20-1	NA	few	TRBJ2-7	TGCAGTGCCCAGGTGGGCAGGGGAATCTACGAGCAGTACTTC	CSAQVGRGIYEQYF
TRBV6-1	NA	few	TRBJ2-7	TGCTCCGCGGGTCTCCCCTACGAGCAGTACTTC	CSAGLPYEQYF
TRBV20-1	TRBD1	many	TRBJ2-5	TGCAGTGCTAGAATACAGGGGTCAGGAGAGACCCAGTACTTC	CSARIQGSGETQYF
TRBV20-1	NA	NA	TRBJ2-3	TGCAGTGTTCCTACTCGGAAGAGAGCAGATACGCAGTATTTT	CSVPTRKRADTQYF
TRBV18	NA	many	TRBJ1-1	TGTGCCAGCTCACAGGACAGAGTGAACACTGAAGCTTTCTTT	CASSQDRVNTEAFF
TRBV9	NA	few	TRBJ2-1	TGTGCCAGCAGCAGGGCCGGTAGTGGGAATGAGCAGTTCTTC	CASSRAGSGNEQFF
TRBV6-1	NA	many	TRBJ2-5	TGTGCCAGCAGTGTGGGGCTAGTGGAAGAGACCCAGTACTTC	CASSVGLVEETQYF
TRBV7-2	NA	many	TRBJ2-5	TGTGCCAGCAGCTTAGGGGGCTGGGAAGAGACCCAGTACTTC	CASSLGGWEETQYF
TRBV19	NA	NA	TRBJ1-4	TGTGCCAGTAAAGGGGTTACAAGCTCTAATGAAAAACTGTTTTTT	CASKGVTSSNEKLFF
TRBV9	NA	many	TRBJ2-7	TGTGCCAGCAGCGTCGGGGGTAACAACGAGCAGTACTTC	CASSVGGNNEQYF
TRBV25-1	NA	many	TRBJ1-5	TGTGCCAGCGGCGACAGTTTAACAAGCAATCAGCCCCAGCATTTT	CASGDSLTSNQPQHF
TRBV7-8	NA	many	TRBJ1-4	TGTGCCAGCAGCAATAACCAGCGCGAAAAACTGTTTTTT	CASSNNQREKLFF
TRBV3-1	NA	many	TRBJ2-1	TGTGCCAGCAGCCAACTAGGCGATACGGTGAATGAGCAGTTCTTC	CASSQLGDTVNEQFF
TRBV28	NA	NA	TRBJ2-6	TGTGCCAGCAGTTTTTTGGGTAATTCTGGGGCCAACGTCCTGACTTTC	CASSFLGNSGANVLTF
TRBV10-3	NA	few	TRBJ1-1	TGTGCCATCAGTGATTTGCCAGGAGGTGACACTGAAGCTTTCTTT	CAISDLPGGDTEAFF
TRBV6-1	TRBD2	many	TRBJ2-5	TGTGCCAGCAGTGAAGCTAGCGGGAGAGGAGAGACCCAGTACTTC	CASSEASGRGETQYF
TRBV20-1	NA	NA	TRBJ1-5	TGCAGTGCTGCACGGACGTTGATAGAGGTTCAGCCCCAGCATTTT	CSAARTLIEVQPQHF
TRBV2	NA	many	TRBJ1-4	TGTGCCAGCAGTGAAGGGGAGGGTGCAACTAATGAAAAACTGTTTTTT	CASSEGEGATNEKLFF
TRBV27	TRBD1	NA	TRBJ2-2	TGTGCCAGCAGCCTGACGGACAGGGTGAACACCGGGGAGCTGTTTTTT	CASSLTDRVNTGELFF
TRBV7-9	TRBD1	NA	TRBJ1-2	TGTGCCAGCGTACAACAGGGGAGCTATGGCTACACCTTC	CASVQQGSYGYTF
TRBV9	TRBD2	few	TRBJ2-3	TGTGCCACTGAGACCGAACATGCGGGAGGGGGAGATACGCAGTATTTT	CATETEHAGGGDTQYF
TRBV5-4	TRBD2	NA	TRBJ2-7	TGTGCCAGCAGCTCCAACCCCGGGACTAGCGGGAGGCCCTACTACGAGCAGTACTTC	CASSSNPGTSGRPYYEQYF
TRBV2	TRBD1	NA	TRBJ1-2	TGTGCCAGCACCGAGGGGGCCTATGGCTACACCTTC	CASTEGAYGYTF
TRBV6-2/TRBV6-3	NA	many	TRBJ2-7	TGTGCCAGCAGAACCAGACCCATAGGGGGGAACTTCTACGAGCAGTACTTC	CASRTRPIGGNFYEQYF
TRBV4-1	NA	few	TRBJ1-1	TGCGCCAGCAGCTACGACAGGACAGACCGTGAAGCTTTCTTT	CASSYDRTDREAFF
TRBV28	NA	many	TRBJ1-5	TGTGCCAGCAGTCGGCACAGAGTCAATCAGCCCCAGCATTTT	CASSRHRVNQPQHF
TRBV4-1	TRBD1	many	TRBJ1-5	TGCGCCAGCAGCCAGGCTGACAGGGTTGGCAATCAGCCCCAGCATTTT	CASSQADRVGNQPQHF